What follows are 22 T cell receptor beta chains derived from one specimen sequenced in a study of blood T cell repertoires in COVID-19. Data came from immunoSEQ multiplex PCR; TCRdb stores just in-frame clones and leaves some out. The sample lists 150,000 to 200,000 clones, approximately 80% occurring once. What was sequenced was peripheral blood. The receptor source for this set is a man aged 50 to 59 who had recovered from COVID-19.

This chain uses TRBV7-3 with TRBJ2-2, with TRBD2 as a possible D gene (6 bases). This CDR3 has 14 amino acids. Germline-derived CDR1 and CDR2 are SGHTA and FQGTGA. The V gene lost 2 bases and the J gene lost 10 bases, with 14 bases spanning the gap. The CDR3 loop is CASSLAGLSEELFF. The CDR3 DNA is TGTGCCAGCAGCTTAGCGGGACTGTCTGAGGAGCTGTTTTTT.

This chain joins TRBV11-3 and TRBJ2-2; TRBD2 matches 10 bases. J gave up 3 bases and V 6 bases, and 7 bases lay outside the gene matches. The length of the CDR3 is 16 residues. Germline CDR1 is SGHNT and CDR2 is YENEEA. The CDR3 coding sequence is TGTGCCAGCAGTTCTAGGACTAGCGGATACACCGGGGAGCTGTTTTTT. It is translated as CASSSRTSGYTGELFF.

The CDR3 nucleotides are TGTGCCAGCAGCGACAGGGAGGAAAACATTCAGTACTTC. Residues: CASSDREENIQYF. The chain couples TRBV3-1 (or the pseudogene TRBV3-2) to TRBJ2-4, with D perhaps TRBD1 (7 bases). The V end lost 5 bases, the J end lost 5 bases, and 10 bases lay between the germline ends. The CDR3 runs 13 residues. CDR1 is LGHDT and CDR2 is YNNKEL in the germline V gene (reference sequence).

This rearrangement joins TRBV27 to TRBJ2-5, with D possibly being TRBD2 (5 bases). V lost 3 bases to trimming and J lost 1 base, with 12 bases between them. The CDR3 is 15 residues long. CDR1 and CDR2 (germline): MNHEY, SMNVEV (reference sequence). The CDR3 DNA sequence: TGTGCCAGCAGTTTGGTTGCGGGCCTCCAAGAGACCCAGTACTTC. This encodes CASSLVAGLQETQYF.

This clone was seen only once. The chain joins TRBV19 to TRBJ2-3; TRBD2 agrees at 12 bases. Germline V gene sequence: CDR1 LNHDA, CDR2 SQIVND (reference sequence). Losses at the gene ends were 5 bases for V and 0 bases for J; bases not matched to a gene: 9. The CDR3 runs to 18 residues. CDR3 bases: TGTGCCAGTAGTCCAAGACTAGCGGGAGTTCGTAGCACAGATACGCAGTATTTT. It encodes CASSPRLAGVRSTDTQYF.

The chain has TRBV6-5 and TRBJ1-5; possibly TRBD1 for D (6 bases). The CDR3 totals 14 residues. V shed 6 bases and J shed 9 bases, with 18 bases lying between them. Germline assignment: CDR1 MNHEY and CDR2 SVGAGI. The CDR3 coding sequence is TGTGCCAGCAGGACAATAAGGGGGGGAGGGCCCCAGCATTTT. As protein: CASRTIRGGGPQHF.

The V gene is TRBV28, the J gene TRBJ1-2; D is undetermined. There are 14 residues in the CDR3. Trimming cost V 5 bases and J 2 bases, with 12 bases left between them. CDR1 is MDHEN and CDR2 is SYDVKM in the germline V gene. CDR3 nucleotides: TGTGCCAGCAGTGGACTGCCTACGAACTATGGCTACACCTTC. Its protein product is CASSGLPTNYGYTF.

This clone was seen more than once but under ten times. V usage is TRBV2 and J usage is TRBJ2-7, with TRBD1 matching over 9 bases. Germline lookup yields CDR1 SNHLY and CDR2 FYNNEI. The CDR3 spans 15 residues. With V trimmed by 1 base and J by 1 base, 2 bases remained unmatched. Here the CDR3 DNA reads TGTGCCAGCAGTGAAGTGGACAGGGGATCCTACGAGCAGTACTTC. Encoded protein: CASSEVDRGSYEQYF.

The chain carries TRBV6-6 and TRBJ1-4; TRBD1 might be the D (6 bases). Trimming shortened V by 3 bases and J by 4 bases, and 12 bases separated the two germline ends. The germline CDR1 and CDR2 sequences are MNHNY and SVGAGI (reference sequence). This CDR3 is built from 15 residues. The CDR3 reads CASSYSGHHNEKLFF. The DNA for the CDR3 is TGTGCCAGCAGTTATTCGGGACACCATAATGAAAAACTGTTTTTT.

The rearrangement joins TRBV5-4 to TRBJ1-1; a possible D gene is TRBD1 (5 bases). The V gene's germline CDR1 is SGHNT and CDR2 YYREEE (reference sequence). Trimming left V 6 bases short and J 5 bases short, with 17 bases between. The CDR3 length is 14 residues. The CDR3 region is CASTSVEGSTEAFF. The CDR3 coding sequence is TGTGCCAGCACCTCTGTGGAGGGGAGTACTGAAGCTTTCTTT.

The chain carries TRBV21-1 and TRBJ2-7; the D call TRBD2 from the table was never checked on the DNA. TRBV21-1 is annotated as a pseudogene. The CDR3 runs 15 residues. The CDR3: CASSKTGTTNYEQYF. In DNA, the CDR3 is TGTGCCAGCAGCAAAACCGGGACTACTAACTACGAGCAGTACTTC.

The chain has TRBV6-5 and TRBJ2-3, with no clear D. Deletions cut 7 bases from V and 5 bases from J, with 16 bases between. This CDR3 spans 14 amino acids. Germline CDR1 and CDR2: MNHEY and SVGAGI. The CDR3 coding sequence is TGTGCCAGCAATACGGGTCGCTTCGGAGATACGCAGTATTTT. Protein: CASNTGRFGDTQYF.

This chain uses TRBV5-1 with TRBJ1-1, with 8 bases aligning to TRBD1. Trimming at V came to 4 bases and at J to 3 bases, leaving 5 bases not matched to a gene. The CDR3 loop spans 14 amino acids. Germline-derived CDR1 and CDR2 are SGHRS and YFSETQ. The CDR3: CASSRQGRDTEAFF. DNA of the CDR3: TGCGCCAGCAGCAGACAGGGGAGGGACACTGAAGCTTTCTTT.

This chain links TRBV5-1 with TRBJ1-6; the D gene is possibly TRBD1 (5 bases). Germline lookup yields CDR1 SGHRS and CDR2 YFSETQ. V gave up 0 bases and J gave up 0 bases, with 13 bases separating them. The CDR3 length is 18 residues. The CDR3 region is CASSLEGPRSSYNSPLHF. CDR3 bases: TGCGCCAGCAGCTTGGAGGGGCCTCGTAGCTCCTATAATTCACCCCTCCACTTT.

The genes are TRBV3-1 (or the pseudogene TRBV3-2) and TRBJ2-6; D unclear. V was shortened by 0 bases and J by 3 bases, with 3 bases between the two germline ends. The length of the CDR3 is 14 residues. Germline CDR1 reads LGHDT; CDR2 reads YNNKEL (reference sequence). The DNA for the CDR3 is TGTGCCAGCAGCCAAGACTTTGGGGCCAACGTCCTGACTTTC. Its protein is CASSQDFGANVLTF.

This chain links TRBV6-5 with TRBJ2-1; D possibly corresponds to TRBD2 (5 bases). Germline V lookup: CDR1 MNHEY, CDR2 SVGAGI. The V and J ends lost 7 bases and 6 bases respectively, with 16 bases between them. This CDR3 region has 14 residues. This chain's CDR3 is CASTLRLASNEQFF. DNA of the CDR3: TGTGCCAGCACATTGAGGCTAGCCTCCAATGAGCAGTTCTTC.

The gene calls are TRBV29-1 and TRBJ2-7; perhaps TRBD1 as D (6 bases). V was cut by 6 bases and J by 1 base, with 13 bases left in between. The CDR3 runs 13 residues. CDR1 and CDR2 (germline): SQVTM, ANQGSEA. CDR3: CSVRETGSYEQYF. The CDR3 nucleotides are TGCAGCGTGAGGGAGACAGGATCCTACGAGCAGTACTTC.

This clone was counted only a few times. This chain joins TRBV6-5 and TRBJ1-2; D remains ambiguous. CDR1 and CDR2 (germline): MNHEY, SVGAGI. The V end lost 7 bases, the J end lost 3 bases, and 18 bases lay between the germline ends. The CDR3 sequence is 15 residues long. The CDR3 sequence is CASTMEGLGYYGYTF. Written as DNA, the CDR3 is TGTGCCAGCACTATGGAGGGTCTAGGCTACTATGGCTACACCTTC.

This sequence joins TRBV7-8 and TRBJ2-1; 8 nucleotides align to TRBD2. Trimming at V came to 5 bases and at J to 7 bases, leaving 13 bases not matched to a gene. CDR3 length: 16 amino acids. From germline, CDR1 is SGHVS and CDR2 FQNEAQ. In DNA, the CDR3 is TGTGCCAGCAGCGACCCTACGGGGGGGGGTCGAAATGAGCAGTTCTTC. This sequence encodes CASSDPTGGGRNEQFF.

This chain joins TRBV6-5 and TRBJ1-1, with TRBD1 as a possible D gene (5 bases). Trimming cost V 0 bases and J 4 bases, with 15 bases left between them. Germline CDR1 and CDR2: MNHEY and SVGAGI. The CDR3 totals 16 residues. The CDR3 DNA reads TGTGCCAGCAGTTACTCGCCTCAGGGATGGGGCACTGAAGCTTTCTTT. This codes for CASSYSPQGWGTEAFF.

This chain joins TRBV10-3 and TRBJ1-3; D unresolved. This CDR3 has 14 amino acids. V was pared by 4 bases and J by 1 base, with 8 bases between. Germline CDR1 ENHRY, CDR2 SYGVKD. CDR3 in DNA: TGTGCCATCAGTGTTACAATATCTGGAAACACCATATATTTT. This sequence encodes CAISVTISGNTIYF.

The chain uses TRBV5-1 and TRBJ2-6; 7 bases agree with TRBD2. The germline gives CDR1 SGHRS, CDR2 YFSETQ. Losses at the gene ends were 4 bases for V and 0 bases for J; bases not matched to a gene: 1. There are 15 residues in the CDR3. The CDR3: CASSRGDSGANVLTF. The CDR3 bases are TGCGCCAGCAGCCGGGGGGACTCTGGGGCCAACGTCCTGACTTTC.